Below are 21 T cell receptor beta chains sequenced from a single sample in a study of blood T cell repertoires in COVID-19. Libraries were prepared by immunoSEQ multiplex PCR; TCRdb keeps only in-frame clonotypes and omits some of them. The sample has a few hundred thousand clones; 75% to 90% are singletons. Sequenced material: PBMCs or T cells enriched from blood (not recorded which). Receptor source: a man aged 30-40 years who had recovered from COVID-19.

V usage is TRBV3-1 (or the pseudogene TRBV3-2) and J usage is TRBJ2-2; tentatively, D is TRBD1 (5 bases). The V and J ends lost 1 base and 5 bases respectively, with 14 bases between them. CDR1 LGHDT and CDR2 YNNKEL come from the germline V gene (reference sequence). CDR3 size: 16 residues. The CDR3, as DNA: TGTGCCAGCAGCCAAGTGCTGGTCAGGGATACCGGGGAGCTGTTTTTT. Translated: CASSQVLVRDTGELFF.

The chain combines TRBV14 with TRBJ2-3; D is unclear. V gave up 4 bases and J gave up 1 base, with 9 bases separating them. The CDR3 has 14 residues. Germline V CDR1 and CDR2: SGHDN, FVKESK. CDR3 loop: CASSPWPRTDTQYF. The CDR3 region has the DNA TGTGCCAGCAGCCCCTGGCCTCGCACAGATACGCAGTATTTT.

The V and J genes are TRBV9 and TRBJ1-2; the match to TRBD1 covers 10 bases. This CDR3 is built from 17 residues. Germline lookup yields CDR1 SGDLS and CDR2 YYNGEE. Losses at the gene ends were 0 bases for V and 8 bases for J; bases not matched to a gene: 13. The CDR3 here is CASSVGGRQGALRGYTF. CDR3 nucleotides: TGTGCCAGCAGCGTAGGAGGCCGACAGGGGGCTTTGAGGGGCTACACCTTC.

This sequence joins TRBV9 and TRBJ2-1; TRBD2 matches at 7 bases. Per the germline V gene, CDR1 is SGDLS and CDR2 is YYNGEE. J was trimmed by 6 bases and V by 3 bases; bases with no gene match: 15. The CDR3 sequence is 17 residues long. CDR3 in amino acids: CASSGGSGPRVSNEQFF. The CDR3 coding sequence is TGTGCCAGCAGCGGGGGTAGCGGGCCGAGGGTGAGCAATGAGCAGTTCTTC. Combining the CDR3 with reference TRBV9 and TRBJ2-1 gives the whole variable domain DSGVTQTPKHLITATGQRVTLRCSPRSGDLSVYWYQQSLDQGLQFLIQYYNGEERAKGNILERFSAQQFPDLHSELNLSSLELGDSALYFCASSGGSGPRVSNEQFFGPGTRLTVL.

The chain is built from TRBV5-5 and TRBJ1-3; D is unclear. Germline CDR1 is SGHKS and CDR2 is YYEKEE (reference sequence). This CDR3 has 15 residues. Trimming removed 0 bases from V and 0 bases from J, with 7 bases in between. The CDR3 sequence: CASSLAWSSGNTIYF. The CDR3 DNA reads as TGTGCCAGCAGCTTGGCTTGGAGCTCTGGAAACACCATATATTTT.

V usage is TRBV10-3 and J usage is TRBJ1-5; D call uncertain. From germline, CDR1 is ENHRY and CDR2 SYGVKD. The CDR3 consists of 20 residues. V lost 2 bases, J lost 0 bases, and 23 bases lay in between. The CDR3 nucleotides read TGTGCCATCAGTGAGCCGGGGAAGGCCGGCGGCCTATATAGCAATCAGCCCCAGCATTTT. Amino acids: CAISEPGKAGGLYSNQPQHF.

V is TRBV28 and J is TRBJ1-3, with D uncertain. With 3 bases removed from V and 3 bases from J, the gap between germline ends came to 6 bases. This CDR3 region has 13 residues. Germline CDR1 is MDHEN and CDR2 is SYDVKM. This CDR3 is CASSFLGGNTIYF. The CDR3 nucleotides read TGTGCCAGCAGTTTCCTCGGTGGAAACACCATATATTTT.

This chain joins TRBV27 and TRBJ2-3, with D tentatively TRBD1 (5 bases). CDR1 is MNHEY and CDR2 is SMNVEV in the germline V gene (reference sequence). Trimming cost V 0 bases and J 0 bases, with 13 bases left between them. This CDR3 is 17 amino acids long. CDR3 amino acids: CASSLSIDSTSTDTQYF. The CDR3 region has the DNA TGTGCCAGCAGTTTATCGATTGACAGCACTAGCACAGATACGCAGTATTTT.

V and J are TRBV3-1 (or the pseudogene TRBV3-2) and TRBJ1-2, with D possibly matching TRBD1 (6 bases). Trimming shortened V by 4 bases and J by 7 bases, and 13 bases separated the two germline ends. CDR3 length: 13 amino acids. Germline CDR1 reads LGHDT; CDR2 reads YNNKEL (reference sequence). CDR3: CASSRGQTGGYTF. CDR3 nucleotide sequence: TGTGCCAGCAGCCGCGGACAGACGGGTGGCTACACCTTC.

V gene TRBV11-2 combines with J gene TRBJ2-5; weak D call: TRBD2 (6 bases). In germline, CDR1 is SGHAT, CDR2 FQNNGV. CDR3 length: 15 residues. Trimming shortened V by 3 bases and J by 5 bases, and 16 bases separated the two germline ends. CDR3 loop: CASSFTRGTRETQYF. The CDR3 bases are TGTGCCAGCAGCTTTACCCGGGGGACCCGGGAGACCCAGTACTTC.

J is TRBJ2-1 and V is TRBV21-1; TRBD2 reflects the table's D call only, with no check against the DNA. TRBV21-1 is assigned pseudogene status. The CDR3 loop spans 16 amino acids. CDR3 sequence (DNA): TGTGCCAGCAGCAAAGTCCACCCGGTCCCCTACAATGAGCAGTTCTTC. Residues: CASSKVHPVPYNEQFF.

The chain links TRBV27 to TRBJ1-4, with a possible D match to TRBD1 (5 bases). The CDR3 covers 14 residues. V lost 3 bases, J lost 5 bases, and 10 bases lay in between. Germline loops: CDR1 MNHEY, CDR2 SMNVEV (reference sequence). This CDR3 is CASSFRGRNEKLFF. The CDR3 DNA follows: TGTGCCAGCAGTTTTAGGGGCAGGAATGAAAAACTGTTTTTT.

This chain connects TRBV13 to TRBJ1-1; possible D gene TRBD1, 6 bases. Trimming shortened V by 3 bases and J by 2 bases, and 10 bases separated the two germline ends. CDR1 and CDR2 from the germline V gene are PRHDT and FYEKMQ (reference sequence). The CDR3 is 14 amino acids. CDR3 DNA: TGTGCCAGCAGCTTGGACAGCGGAAACACTGAAGCTTTCTTT. It yields the protein CASSLDSGNTEAFF.

For this clone: The sample contains more than one DNA sequence encoding this CDR3. The CDR3 reads CASSLGGLSNQPQHF. The CDR3 DNA reads TGTGCCAGCAGTTTGGGGGGACTTAGCAATCAGCCCCAGCATTTT. The rearrangement uses TRBV28 and TRBJ1-5; weak D call: TRBD1 (5 bases). The V gene's germline CDR1 is MDHEN and CDR2 SYDVKM. Trimming pared 3 bases from V and 0 bases from J, leaving 9 bases between. This CDR3 is built from 15 residues. The whole variable domain, filled in from reference TRBV28 and TRBJ1-5, reads DVKVTQSSRYLVKRTGEKVFLECVQDMDHENMFWYRQDPGLGLRLIYFSYDVKMKEKGDIPEGYSVSREKKERFSLILESASTNQTSMYLCASSLGGLSNQPQHFGDGTRLSIL.

This chain links TRBV10-1 with TRBJ2-7, with D possibly TRBD2 on 5 matching bases. Trimming pared 3 bases from V and 4 bases from J, leaving 16 bases between. This CDR3 is built from 15 residues. CDR1 and CDR2 (germline): WNHNN, SYGVQD (reference sequence). The CDR3 sequence is CASSEGGQAAYEQYF. As DNA, the CDR3 is TGCGCCAGCAGTGAAGGAGGCCAAGCGGCGTACGAGCAGTACTTC.

The rearrangement links TRBV12-3 or TRBV12-4 to TRBJ1-5; D unresolved. The CDR3 sequence is 13 residues long. Trimming stripped 1 base from V and 7 bases from J, with 8 bases between. The CDR3, as DNA: TGTGCCAGCAGTTTAGGGGAGGGCCAGCCCCAGCATTTT. Its protein product is CASSLGEGQPQHF.

This clone was recorded only once. The chain has TRBV28 and TRBJ1-2; TRBD1 is a possible D gene (5 bases). This CDR3 has 18 residues. V was cut by 5 bases and J by 2 bases, with 24 bases left in between. CDR1 is MDHEN, CDR2 SYDVKM, per germline. For the CDR3, the DNA is TGTGCCAGCAGTCAACCAGGGACTGAGCTATATAGGAACTATGGCTACACCTTC. Translating gives CASSQPGTELYRNYGYTF.

The CDR3 sequence is CASSFVASPDTQYF. The DNA for the CDR3 is TGTGCCAGCAGCTTCGTAGCATCCCCAGATACGCAGTATTTT. The rearrangement joins TRBV5-4 to TRBJ2-3; the D is unclear. This CDR3 has 14 amino acids. Germline assignment: CDR1 SGHNT and CDR2 YYREEE (reference sequence). V lost 2 bases, J lost 4 bases, and 11 bases lay in between.

The gene calls are TRBV7-8 and TRBJ2-7, with a weak D call TRBD1 (6 bases). The CDR3 totals 15 residues. Germline lookup yields CDR1 SGHVS and CDR2 FQNEAQ. Trimming removed 2 bases from V and 1 base from J, with 12 bases in between. CDR3 sequence reads: CASSLHRAGSYEQYF. DNA for the CDR3: TGTGCCAGCAGCTTACACAGGGCGGGTTCCTACGAGCAGTACTTC.

This clone was picked up one time. This chain connects TRBV10-3 to TRBJ2-7, with D perhaps TRBD2 (7 bases). Germline CDR1 and CDR2: ENHRY and SYGVKD. This CDR3 comprises 14 residues. V lost 2 bases, J lost 6 bases, and 14 bases lay in between. CDR3 protein: CAISETGGGFEQYF. The CDR3 DNA reads TGTGCCATCAGTGAGACGGGGGGCGGGTTCGAGCAGTACTTC.

The chain recombines TRBV29-1 with TRBJ1-6, with 7 bases identical to TRBD1. V lost 7 bases to trimming and J lost 6 bases; unmatched junction nucleotides: 9. The V gene's germline CDR1 is SQVTM and CDR2 ANQGSEA. CDR3 length equals 14 residues. The CDR3 region has the DNA TGCAGCGCCGCGGAGACAGGGCGTAATTCACCCCTCCACTTT. This gives the protein CSAAETGRNSPLHF.